This T cell receptor beta chain was sequenced in a study of T cell changes during pregnancy in multiple sclerosis (dated by TCRdb to the late 2010s). Broadly, across the study: The study examined how the T cell repertoire changed over the course of pregnancy in women with multiple sclerosis.

For this clone: The specificity of this receptor is unknown. Base-call qualities are not available, and no considerably larger clone is one nucleotide away.

V is clipped by 2 bases and J by 7 bases, and the sequence between their germline boundaries is 5 bases long. The CDR3 numbers 12 residues from cysteine through phenylalanine. CDR3 DNA is the only sequence kept; it has 36 bases, read in frame from the first base. CDR1 and CDR2 are drawn from the germline V gene: MDHEN, SYDVKM. To prepare the library, the immunoSEQ multiplex PCR assay was applied. TCRdb carries this immuneACCESS record with in-frame sequences only. Its versions omit some clonotypes, under half of them owing to an unresolved V gene in the studies checked, with the rest unexplained. The sample includes approximately 70,000 clones, with 85% to 95% observed a single time. The ten largest clones take up less than 0.15% of the sample.

The sample was CD4+ T cells from peripheral blood mononuclear cells, taken after pregnancy. The chain uses TRBV28 and TRBJ2-2; no D gene can be assigned with confidence. The receptor was isolated from a female donor with multiple sclerosis, enrolled in a pregnancy study. The encoded CDR3 is CASSLVSGELFF. The DNA sequence is as follows: TGTGCCAGCAGTTTAGTCAGCGGGGAGCTGTTTTTT.